This TCR beta chain was sequenced in a study of brain T cells in children with intractable seizures. General study points: Clones missing pre-surgery may reflect undersampling of that blood sample. Patients' HCMV serostatus was unknown; virus specificity rests on CDR3 similarity alone.

The V gene end was trimmed by 3 bases and the J gene end by 5 bases; junction bases not matched to a gene: 3. Germline CDR1 and CDR2: SGDLS and YYNGEE. The CDR3 consists of 15 residues. The protocol was immunoSEQ multiplex PCR, while the TCRdb copy is restricted to in-frame clones and leaves out a portion. Here the sample spans 340,000 or so clones, over 90% being singletons. Note on this clone: Its target is unknown.

Specified time point: blood from clinic visit 5 months post-surgery; TSC patient then seizure free. The sequenced cases were selected for having the highest brain T cell transcript signatures. The TCR sequence derives from a boy under three years old with tuberous sclerosis and intractable seizures. This sample comprised peripheral blood, obtained 5 to 6 months after surgery. V and J are TRBV9 and TRBJ2-1; TRBD2 agrees at 12 bases. The CDR3 sequence is CASSGWTSGDNEQFF. CDR3 in DNA: TGTGCCAGCAGCGGTTGGACTAGCGGGGACAATGAGCAGTTCTTC.